This T cell receptor beta chain was recovered during a study of shared clonotypes between healthy human individuals. Overall study results and limits: Clonotypes not shared had lower generation probabilities than those common to all four donors. Donors were few, which limited the genetic and exposure-history diversity represented.

Splitting of CD4+ cells produced CD45RA+ naive and CD45RA-negative memory subsets. V lost 0 bases and J lost 3, with 8 bases in between. This CDR3 region has 15 residues. CDR1 is SGHAT and CDR2 is FQDESV in the germline V gene (reference sequence). In replicate PCRs of sorted subsets, roughly 200 ng DNA, tens of thousands of T cell genomes, was used. The data were produced by immunoSEQ multiplex PCR, yet TCRdb's version contains in-frame clones alone and is incomplete. The profile shows about 2.3 million clones, 80% to 95% of them singletons. Notes on this clone: Its specificity is not known.

The sequence came from a man younger than 35 in good health. Some clones in this sample may be carry-over from other donors' samples. Material for sequencing was naive CD4+ T cells from PBMCs. Subset reported: CD45RA+ positively selected. J is TRBJ2-2 and V is TRBV11-1; no definite D call. CDR3 nucleotide sequence: TGTGCCAGCAGCTTAGCCTACAGAGACACCGGGGAGCTGTTTTTT. Translated, it gives CASSLAYRDTGELFF.